One sample yielded the 23 T cell receptor beta chains listed below, sequenced in a study of T cell repertoires in cytomegalovirus infection. MiXCR, run by TCRdb on the reads, gives a single entry per CDR3 protein. Among approximately 300,000 distinct CDR3 sequences listed, about 28% were seen once. No antigen has been identified for these receptors. Sequencing was performed on cultured PBMCs, taken from culture after CMV antigen stimulation. The receptors originated from a human donor in good health (CMV status not recorded). Some clones in this sample may be carry-over from other donors' samples.

This chain links TRBV6-1 with TRBJ2-7; 7 bases fit TRBD1. CDR1 is MNHNS and CDR2 is SASEGT in the germline V gene. J lost 0 bases, V lost 6 bases, and 8 bases had no gene match. The CDR3 consists of 15 residues. The CDR3 loop reads CASREPGQLSYEQYF. The CDR3 DNA is TGTGCCAGCAGGGAACCGGGACAGCTCTCCTACGAGCAGTACTTC.

This clonotype was counted only a few times. This chain joins TRBV6-2 or TRBV6-3 and TRBJ1-2; TRBD1 matches 7 bases. The germline V gene has CDR1 MNHEY and CDR2 SVGEGT. This CDR3 has 13 residues. After removal of 5 bases from V and 4 bases from J, the junction contained 4 bases not matched to a gene. Here the CDR3 reads CASSQQGIYGYTF. CDR3 DNA: TGTGCCAGCAGTCAACAGGGGATCTATGGCTACACCTTC.

The chain joins TRBV5-4 to TRBJ1-3; 8 nucleotides match TRBD1. The CDR3 length is 18 residues. The germline V gene has CDR1 SGHNT and CDR2 YYREEE (reference sequence). V shed 2 bases and J 0 bases; nucleotides not matched to a gene: 10. Here the CDR3 DNA reads TGTGCCAGCAGCTTTGGGACAGGAGGAACTCTCTCTGGAAACACCATATATTTT. This gives the protein CASSFGTGGTLSGNTIYF.

This chain links TRBV18 with TRBJ2-1, with 10 bases identical to TRBD2. Germline CDR1 KGHSH, CDR2 LQKENI. This CDR3 has 15 residues. V lost 6 bases, J lost 5 bases, and 7 bases stayed unmatched. The CDR3 loop is CASSRGLARNNEQFF. CDR3 DNA sequence: TGTGCCAGCTCGCGGGGACTAGCGAGAAACAATGAGCAGTTCTTC. Looking up the rest from reference TRBV18 and TRBJ2-1 gives the full variable domain: NAGVMQNPRHLVRRRGQEARLRCSPMKGHSHVYWYRQLPEEGLKFMVYLQKENIIDESGMPKERFSAEFPKEGPSILRIQQVVRGDSAAYFCASSRGLARNNEQFFGPGTRLTVL.

This clonotype was counted many times. The rearrangement links TRBV7-8 to TRBJ2-7; the match to TRBD1 covers 12 bases. The CDR3 covers 15 residues. J was trimmed by 4 bases and V by 6 bases; bases with no gene match: 7. CDR1 and CDR2 (germline): SGHVS, FQNEAQ. CDR3 in amino acids: CASRQGTGGFYEQYF. CDR3 nucleotides: TGTGCCAGCAGACAAGGGACAGGGGGCTTTTACGAGCAGTACTTC.

V usage is TRBV7-2 and J usage is TRBJ2-5; D is ambiguous. V dropped 5 bases and J dropped 4 bases, with 20 bases sitting between them. The CDR3 has 16 amino acids. Germline values: CDR1 SGHTA, CDR2 FQGNSA. Written as DNA, the CDR3 is TGTGCCAGCAGCCGAACCCAAATATCCGATGGAGAGACCCAGTACTTC. It specifies CASSRTQISDGETQYF.

The V call is TRBV19, the J call TRBJ2-1, with D possibly TRBD2 on 6 matching bases. The germline CDR1 and CDR2 sequences are LNHDA and SQIVND (reference sequence). The CDR3 has 13 residues. The V and J ends lost 0 bases and 7 bases respectively, with 7 bases between them. The CDR3 protein is CASSIDRGNEQFF. The CDR3 DNA reads as TGTGCCAGTAGTATAGATCGGGGGAATGAGCAGTTCTTC.

This clonotype has more than one count but fewer than ten. The CDR3, as DNA: TGTGCCAGCAGTTACTTGACAGGAGGGGGCAATGAGCAGTTCTTC. This codes for CASSYLTGGGNEQFF. V usage is TRBV6-5 and J usage is TRBJ2-1; D might be TRBD1 or TRBD2, each matching 6 bases. V lost 1 base and J 6 bases, leaving 13 bases between the germline ends. This CDR3 spans 15 amino acids. Germline V gene data show CDR1 as MNHEY and CDR2 as SVGAGI.

This clonotype appeared a few times. J is TRBJ2-3 and V is TRBV7-6, with no clear D. CDR1 SGHVS and CDR2 FNYEAQ come from the germline V gene. The CDR3 consists of 16 residues. Between the trimmed V and J ends, which lost 0 bases and 5 bases, there was a span of 15 bases. As DNA, the CDR3 is TGTGCCAGCAGCTTAGCCTACCGGAGCCTTCGAGATACGCAGTATTTT. Encoded protein: CASSLAYRSLRDTQYF.

This clonotype was seen only a few times. The rearrangement uses TRBV7-1 and TRBJ2-5; D is unresolved. TRBV7-1 counts as an open reading frame of uncertain function. CDR3 size: 15 residues. V lost 5 bases and J lost 6, with 19 bases in between. CDR3 amino acids: CASSLGRTDVQTQYF. CDR3 in DNA: TGTGCCAGCAGCCTGGGTAGGACGGACGTGCAGACCCAGTACTTC.

The chain has TRBV7-9 and TRBJ1-1, with no clear D. V lost 7 bases, J lost 0 bases, and 9 bases lay in between. Per the germline V gene, CDR1 is SEHNR and CDR2 is FQNEAQ (reference sequence). CDR3 length equals 13 residues. CDR3 protein: CASIPAVNTEAFF. The CDR3 coding sequence is TGTGCCAGCATACCAGCAGTGAACACTGAAGCTTTCTTT.

This clonotype has just a few counts. The rearrangement links TRBV10-3 to TRBJ1-5; 7 nucleotides line up with TRBD1. There are 15 residues in the CDR3. With V trimmed by 3 bases and J by 2 bases, 4 bases remained unmatched. Germline loops: CDR1 ENHRY, CDR2 SYGVKD. The CDR3 protein is CAISDFDRGNQPQHF. The CDR3 DNA reads TGTGCCATCAGTGACTTCGACAGGGGCAATCAGCCCCAGCATTTT.

This rearrangement joins TRBV20-1 to TRBJ2-7; D is unresolved. CDR3 length: 14 amino acids. From germline, CDR1 is DFQATT and CDR2 SNEGSKA (reference sequence). Trimming shortened V by 0 bases and J by 2 bases, and 11 bases separated the two germline ends. CDR3 DNA: TGCAGTGCTAGAGATCGGATACTCGCCTACGAGCAGTACTTC. Translation: CSARDRILAYEQYF.

This rearrangement joins TRBV28 to TRBJ1-2; TRBD1 matches at 7 bases. V trimming: 5 bases; J trimming: 4 bases; junction bases outside the gene matches: 13. Germline lookup yields CDR1 MDHEN and CDR2 SYDVKM. This CDR3 has 16 residues. For the CDR3, the DNA is TGTGCCAGCAGTGGGGGGACAGCCCGTAGGGGCTATGGCTACACCTTC. Translation: CASSGGTARRGYGYTF.

This chain links TRBV6-5 with TRBJ2-7; D not resolved. Trimming took off 7 bases at V and 4 bases at J, with 17 bases between the two ends. Germline V lookup: CDR1 MNHEY, CDR2 SVGAGI. The CDR3 has 14 residues. Here the CDR3 reads CASIRSYGRYEQYF. CDR3 sequence (DNA): TGTGCCAGCATTAGGTCCTACGGTCGGTACGAGCAGTACTTC.

This clonotype was counted a few times. J is TRBJ2-1 and V is TRBV7-8, with 9 positions matching TRBD2. The V gene end was trimmed by 5 bases and the J gene end by 10 bases; junction bases not matched to a gene: 9. This CDR3 is 14 amino acids long. The germline V gene has CDR1 SGHVS and CDR2 FQNEAQ. As DNA, the CDR3 is TGTGCCAGCAGCCTTAGCGGGGGCCTGTGGGAGCAGTTCTTC. It yields the protein CASSLSGGLWEQFF.

The sample holds a few counts of this clonotype. The CDR3 DNA reads as TGTGCTAGTGGTTCTCCCGGAAGGGCGATGGTGGAGACCCAGTACTTC. Amino acids: CASGSPGRAMVETQYF. The chain is built from TRBV12-5 and TRBJ2-5; no clear D gene. Germline CDR1 is LGHNT and CDR2 is FRNRAP. V lost 4 bases and J 5 bases, leaving 20 bases between the germline ends. There are 16 residues in the CDR3.

This clonotype has a handful of counts. This chain uses TRBV11-3 with TRBJ2-2, with D tentatively TRBD2 (6 bases). Germline V gives CDR1 SGHNT, CDR2 YENEEA. V shed 5 bases and J shed 2 bases, with 12 bases lying between them. The length of the CDR3 is 15 residues. CDR3 bases: TGTGCCAGCAGCGACGCCGGGAGCAACACCGGGGAGCTGTTTTTT. This sequence encodes CASSDAGSNTGELFF.

This clonotype was counted between two and nine times. The chain has TRBV6-1 and TRBJ2-3; D call uncertain. The CDR3 totals 13 residues. The V gene's germline CDR1 is MNHNS and CDR2 SASEGT. The V gene lost 10 bases and the J gene lost 2 bases, with 13 bases spanning the gap. The CDR3 loop is CAIVHSLTDTQYF. The DNA for the CDR3 is TGTGCCATCGTGCATTCACTCACAGATACGCAGTATTTT.

There are a few counts of this clonotype. In DNA form, the CDR3 reads TGTGCCAGCAGAACTCTGGCGGGAGCCTACAATGAGCAGTTCTTC. This encodes CASRTLAGAYNEQFF. V usage is TRBV7-2 and J usage is TRBJ2-1, with 7 bases lining up with TRBD2. J lost 2 bases, V lost 6 bases, and 7 bases had no gene match. This CDR3 region has 15 residues. Germline CDR1 and CDR2: SGHTA and FQGNSA.

This chain links TRBV7-6 with TRBJ2-5, with 7 bases fitting TRBD1. V lost 1 base, J lost 4 bases, and 12 bases stayed unmatched. CDR3 size: 17 residues. The V gene's germline CDR1 is SGHVS and CDR2 FNYEAQ. The CDR3 reads CASSLEAGTDFRETQYF. Here the CDR3 DNA reads TGTGCCAGCAGCTTAGAGGCAGGGACAGACTTCCGAGAGACCCAGTACTTC.

This clonotype was counted many times. V usage is TRBV12-3 or TRBV12-4 and J usage is TRBJ1-1; maybe TRBD1 (5 bases). The ends were cut back, 7 bases at V and 11 bases at J, with 17 bases in the middle. The CDR3 has 12 amino acids. Here the CDR3 reads CASTLGGVDAFF. The CDR3 DNA sequence: TGTGCCAGCACCCTGGGGGGGGTGGACGCTTTCTTT.

This clonotype occurred many times. The rearrangement joins TRBV7-2 to TRBJ2-7, with no clear D. This CDR3 has 14 amino acids. Trimming stripped 0 bases from V and 6 bases from J, with 12 bases between. Looked up from germline, CDR1 is SGHTA and CDR2 is FQGNSA. CDR3 in amino acids: CASSLASVNLEQYF. Here the CDR3 DNA reads TGTGCCAGCAGCTTAGCTTCGGTTAACCTCGAGCAGTACTTC.